These T cell receptor beta chains were read from a single sample in a study of shared clonotypes between healthy human individuals. Using immunoSEQ multiplex PCR, the repertoire was profiled, and TCRdb retains in-frame clones only, with some absent. The table has about 2 million clones, 85% to 95% seen once. The sequencing sample was made of naive CD4+ T cells sorted from blood. The receptor source for this set is a young man in good health. Each CDR3 is given with its conserved first and last residue. Each record gives: V gene, clone size, D gene, CDR3 length, J gene, CDR3 DNA, CDR3 protein. The D gene is left open where the match is weak. Clone size, where shown, is once, few, many, or a class for clones that have expanded.

TRBV2	.	.	11	TRBJ1-5	TGTGCCAGCAGTGAATCCGGACTCCAGCATTTT	CASSESGLQHF
TRBV5-4	.	.	13	TRBJ2-3	TGTGCCAGCAGCTCAGGGGACACAGATACGCAGTATTTT	CASSSGDTDTQYF
TRBV11-2	.	.	13	TRBJ2-1	TGTGCCAGCAGCTTAGAATGGGTTAATGAGCAGTTCTTC	CASSLEWVNEQFF
TRBV18	.	.	16	TRBJ1-5	TGTGCCAGCTCAGCGGGGGCACAACAGGTTTATCAGCCCCAGCATTTT	CASSAGAQQVYQPQHF
TRBV20-1	.	.	11	TRBJ1-2	TGCAGTGCTAGCAGGACCTATGGCTACACCTTC	CSASRTYGYTF
TRBV5-4	.	TRBD1	13	TRBJ2-7	TGTGCCAGCAGGGGGGACAGGGTCGGCGAGCAGTACTTC	CASRGDRVGEQYF
TRBV6-5	.	.	13	TRBJ1-5	TGTGCCAGCAGTTACGGTAGCAATCAGCCCCAGCATTTT	CASSYGSNQPQHF
TRBV2	.	TRBD2	15	TRBJ2-2	TGTGCCAGCAGAATCGGGACTAGCGGGACCGGGGAGCTGTTTTTT	CASRIGTSGTGELFF
TRBV5-1	.	.	16	TRBJ1-6	TGCGCCAGCAGTCTGGGCCCAGGGGCAGAAAATTCACCCCTCCACTTT	CASSLGPGAENSPLHF
TRBV19	.	.	16	TRBJ1-6	TGTGCCAGTACCTCCCTCGGGCCAAGGGGTAATTCACCCCTCCACTTT	CASTSLGPRGNSPLHF
TRBV5-1	.	TRBD2	15	TRBJ2-7	TGCGCCAGCAGCTTGGGAGCGGGGGACATGGGAGAGCAGTACTTC	CASSLGAGDMGEQYF
TRBV7-9	.	.	15	TRBJ1-3	TGTGCCAGCAGCTTAGTCGGCTTCTCTGGAAACACCATATATTTT	CASSLVGFSGNTIYF
TRBV5-1	once	TRBD2	18	TRBJ2-7	TGCGCCAGCAGCTTGGCCGACAGCGGGGCCCGAAACTCCTACGAGCAGTACTTC	CASSLADSGARNSYEQYF
TRBV30	.	TRBD1	17	TRBJ1-6	TGTGCCTGGAGTCCCGGCGTTATAGACAGGGAGCGAACACCCCTCCACTTT	CAWSPGVIDRERTPLHF
TRBV10-3	.	.	15	TRBJ2-2	TGTGCCATCAGTCCTAACTTGGGGAACACCGGGGAGCTGTTTTTT	CAISPNLGNTGELFF
TRBV27	.	.	15	TRBJ2-3	TGTGCCAGCAGTTTTTCGAGGGGGACGACAGATACGCAGTATTTT	CASSFSRGTTDTQYF
TRBV27	.	.	14	TRBJ2-7	TGTGCCAGCAGTTACCGACAGTACTCCTACGAGCAGTACTTC	CASSYRQYSYEQYF
TRBV28	.	.	11	TRBJ1-4	TGTGCCAGCGGGTGGCGAGGAAAACTGTTTTTT	CASGWRGKLFF
TRBV5-8	.	.	15	TRBJ1-1	TGTGCCAGCGAACTGGGGCCAGGGTATAACACTGAAGCTTTCTTT	CASELGPGYNTEAFF
TRBV25-1	.	.	13	TRBJ1-3	TGTGCCAGCGGCGCGAGCTCTGGAAACACCATATATTTT	CASGASSGNTIYF
TRBV4-3	.	.	16	TRBJ2-1	TGCGCCAGCAGCCAAGATGGGGTGAACTCCTACAATGAGCAGTTCTTC	CASSQDGVNSYNEQFF
TRBV19	.	.	13	TRBJ1-3	TGTGCCAGTAGTGTACAGGGTGCGGACACCATATATTTT	CASSVQGADTIYF
TRBV30	.	.	13	TRBJ1-3	TGTGCCTGGAGGCCAGGGTTTGGAAACACCATATATTTT	CAWRPGFGNTIYF
TRBV7-9	.	.	14	TRBJ1-2	TGTGCCAGCACCCCCGGGGGTTCCGGCTATGGCTACACCTTC	CASTPGGSGYGYTF
TRBV28	.	.	14	TRBJ2-7	TGTGCCAGCAGCCGGGGACGGAACTCCTACGAGCAGTACTTC	CASSRGRNSYEQYF
TRBV5-1	.	.	15	TRBJ2-1	TGCGCCAGCAGCTTGGACGGGAGCTCTGGTAATGAGCAGTTCTTC	CASSLDGSSGNEQFF
TRBV7-2	once	.	14	TRBJ1-5	TGTGCCAGCAGCTTAGTCGGTGGCAATCAGCCCCAGCATTTT	CASSLVGGNQPQHF
TRBV27	.	.	14	TRBJ1-4	TGTGCCAGCAGCCCCAGGGGAACTAATGAAAAACTGTTTTTT	CASSPRGTNEKLFF
TRBV6-6	.	.	12	TRBJ2-1	TGTGCCAGCAGTTATTCGGGGAATGAGCAGTTCTTC	CASSYSGNEQFF
TRBV7-8	.	TRBD1	14	TRBJ2-5	TGTGCCAGCAGCTCCCTGGACAGGGGCGAGACCCAGTACTTC	CASSSLDRGETQYF
TRBV28	.	TRBD1	16	TRBJ2-1	TGTGCCAGCACCACCGACAGGGAAGAACGCTACAATGAGCAGTTCTTC	CASTTDREERYNEQFF
TRBV10-3	once	.	17	TRBJ1-6	TGTGCCATCAGTGAGTCGTGGTCTATGGTCCGGGACTCACCCCTCCACTTT	CAISESWSMVRDSPLHF
TRBV28	.	.	15	TRBJ1-6	TGTGCCAGCAGTCCCCCCAGGGCAGGGATACCACCCCTCCACTTT	CASSPPRAGIPPLHF
TRBV5-1	.	.	14	TRBJ1-4	TGCGCCAGCAGCTTGGTCGGCGGGAATGAAAAACTGTTTTTT	CASSLVGGNEKLFF
TRBV16	.	.	15	TRBJ1-2	TGTGCCAGCAGCCAATCTAGTGGAGGGGAGAATGGCTACACCTTC	CASSQSSGGENGYTF
TRBV5-1	.	.	14	TRBJ1-1	TGCGCCAGCAGCGCCACGACAGGGAACACTGAAGCTTTCTTT	CASSATTGNTEAFF
TRBV4-2	.	.	12	TRBJ1-2	TGTGCCAGCAGCCAAGATGTGGGCGGCTACACCTTC	CASSQDVGGYTF
TRBV30	.	.	13	TRBJ2-3	TGTGCCTGGAGTGTACGGTGGGGGGATACGCAGTATTTT	CAWSVRWGDTQYF
TRBV7-9	.	.	17	TRBJ2-3	TGTGCCAGCAGCCTTCCCCCCCCGTTACAATACACAGATACGCAGTATTTT	CASSLPPPLQYTDTQYF
TRBV18	.	.	15	TRBJ1-3	TGTGCCAGCTCACCGACCCTTGCCTCTGGAAACACCATATATTTT	CASSPTLASGNTIYF
TRBV28	.	TRBD1	15	TRBJ1-1	TGTGCCAGCAGTGGAATGACAGGGGTGAACACTGAAGCTTTCTTT	CASSGMTGVNTEAFF
TRBV5-1	once	.	16	TRBJ1-3	TGCGCCAGCAGCTTGGCCGGACAGCTGTCTGGAAACACCATATATTTT	CASSLAGQLSGNTIYF
TRBV10-3	.	.	12	TRBJ2-7	TGTGCCATCAAGACTGACCCCTACGAGCAGTACTTC	CAIKTDPYEQYF
TRBV19	.	.	14	TRBJ2-2	TGTGCCAGTAGTATGAGGACAAACACCGGGGAGCTGTTTTTT	CASSMRTNTGELFF
TRBV4-1	once	TRBD1	16	TRBJ2-5	TGCGCCAGCAGCCGGGGACAGGGGGGAGCTCAAGAGACCCAGTACTTC	CASSRGQGGAQETQYF
TRBV2	.	.	12	TRBJ1-6	TGTGCCAGCAGGGCGAGGGTTGAGCCCCTCCACTTT	CASRARVEPLHF
TRBV5-1	.	.	15	TRBJ1-4	TGCGCCAGCAGCTTGGGGGGATCAACTAATGAAAAACTGTTTTTT	CASSLGGSTNEKLFF
TRBV5-4	once	TRBD1	16	TRBJ2-1	TGTGCCAGCAGCTTGGGACAGGGGACCTCCTACAATGAGCAGTTCTTC	CASSLGQGTSYNEQFF
TRBV7-2	.	TRBD2	15	TRBJ2-5	TGTGCCAGCAGCTTCCGCGGGAGGGCCGTAGAGACCCAGTACTTC	CASSFRGRAVETQYF
TRBV5-1	.	TRBD2	14	TRBJ2-1	TGCGCCAGCAGCTCGGCAGACACTAGCGGAGAGCAGTTCTTC	CASSSADTSGEQFF
TRBV9	.	.	14	TRBJ2-3	TGTGCCAGCAGCGCGCAATCTAGCACAGATACGCAGTATTTT	CASSAQSSTDTQYF
TRBV10-1	.	.	12	TRBJ1-1	TGCGCCAGCAGTGGCGTTAACACTGAAGCTTTCTTT	CASSGVNTEAFF
TRBV5-1	.	TRBD1	16	TRBJ1-5	TGCGCCAGCAGCTTGGCCGGGAGGACAGGGGATCAGCCCCAGCATTTT	CASSLAGRTGDQPQHF
TRBV5-1	.	TRBD1	14	TRBJ1-4	TGCGCCAGCAGCCCTGGACAGGGGGTTGAAAAACTGTTTTTT	CASSPGQGVEKLFF